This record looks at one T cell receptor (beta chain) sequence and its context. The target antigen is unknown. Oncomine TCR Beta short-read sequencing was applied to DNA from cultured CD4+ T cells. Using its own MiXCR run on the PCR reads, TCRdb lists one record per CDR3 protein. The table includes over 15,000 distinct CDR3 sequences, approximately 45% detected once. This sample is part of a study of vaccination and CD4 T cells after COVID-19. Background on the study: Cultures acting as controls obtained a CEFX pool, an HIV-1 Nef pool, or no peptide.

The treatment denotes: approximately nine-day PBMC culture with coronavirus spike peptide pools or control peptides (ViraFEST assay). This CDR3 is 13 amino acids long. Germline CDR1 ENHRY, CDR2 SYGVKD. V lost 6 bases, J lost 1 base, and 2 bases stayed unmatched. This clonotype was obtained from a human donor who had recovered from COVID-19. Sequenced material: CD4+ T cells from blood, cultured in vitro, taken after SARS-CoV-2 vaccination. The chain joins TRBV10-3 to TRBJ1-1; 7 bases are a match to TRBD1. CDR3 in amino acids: CAIRGTANTEAFF. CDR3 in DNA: TGTGCCATCAGAGGGACAGCGAACACTGAAGCTTTCTTT.